One and the same sample provided the 8 T cell receptor beta chains below, sequenced in a study of blood T cell repertoires in COVID-19. Produced via immunoSEQ multiplex PCR; TCRdb's table is partial and in-frame only. This sample yields hundreds of thousands of clones, of which 85% to 90% are seen a single time; about 4.1% belongs to the top ten. The material sequenced was peripheral blood. The receptors stem from a man aged 50 to 59 with acute or convalescent COVID-19.

The chain links TRBV3-1 (or the pseudogene TRBV3-2) to TRBJ1-6, with D tentatively TRBD1 (5 bases). CDR1 and CDR2 from the germline V gene are LGHDT and YNNKEL (reference sequence). CDR3 length: 12 amino acids. The germline V and J ends were trimmed by 1 base and 14 bases, with 9 bases remaining between them. Written as DNA, the CDR3 is TGTGCCAGCAGCCAAGGGACAAGGACCCTCCACTTT. Its protein product is CASSQGTRTLHF.

This chain joins TRBV9 and TRBJ2-7; 10 bases map to TRBD2. The CDR3 is 15 residues long. Germline V gene sequence: CDR1 SGDLS, CDR2 YYNGEE. Trimming at V came to 0 bases and at J to 3 bases, leaving 3 bases not matched to a gene. Written as DNA, the CDR3 is TGTGCCAGCAGCGTAGGTAGCGGGGGGTACTACGAGCAGTACTTC. It translates to CASSVGSGGYYEQYF.

The chain combines TRBV30 with TRBJ1-2; 7 nucleotides match TRBD1. Unmatched junction bases numbered 8, after V lost 2 bases and J lost 8 bases. Germline assignment: CDR1 GTSNPN and CDR2 SVGIG (reference sequence). The CDR3 runs 13 residues. CDR3 in amino acids: CAWSPQGVGGYTF. CDR3 bases: TGTGCCTGGAGTCCCCAGGGGGTCGGGGGCTACACCTTC.

This clone has only a few counts. V gene TRBV5-1 combines with J gene TRBJ1-6, with D perhaps TRBD1 (5 bases). There are 14 residues in the CDR3. Deletions cut 10 bases from V and 10 bases from J, with 21 bases between. Germline lookup yields CDR1 SGHRS and CDR2 YFSETQ. The CDR3 DNA reads TGCGCCTCTTCCGGTGGGGCGGTAGGGTCACCCCTCCACTTT. Protein product: CASSGGAVGSPLHF.

This clone appeared once. This chain links TRBV4-1 with TRBJ2-1; tentative D call: TRBD1 (6 bases). The CDR3 has 15 residues. The germline V gene has CDR1 MGHRA and CDR2 YSYEKL. The V end lost 1 base, the J end lost 4 bases, and 11 bases lay between the germline ends. CDR3 residues: CASSQVGGLYNEQFF. CDR3 sequence (DNA): TGCGCCAGCAGCCAAGTTGGGGGCCTTTACAATGAGCAGTTCTTC.

The chain employs TRBV5-4 and TRBJ1-3, with TRBD1 as a possible D gene (6 bases). V dropped 2 bases and J dropped 2 bases, with 8 bases sitting between them. The CDR3 is made up of 14 amino acids. CDR1 is SGHNT and CDR2 is YYREEE in the germline V gene (reference sequence). In DNA, the CDR3 is TGTGCCAGCAGCTTAGGGGGACCTGGAAACACCATATATTTT. Amino acids: CASSLGGPGNTIYF.

This chain links TRBV6-5 with TRBJ1-2, with D tentatively TRBD1 (5 bases). Germline CDR1 MNHEY, CDR2 SVGAGI. V shed 6 bases and J shed 2 bases, with 16 bases lying between them. CDR3 length equals 15 residues. The CDR3 region has the DNA TGTGCCAGCAGACGAGCCGGCAGGGCGAACTATGGCTACACCTTC. It codes for CASRRAGRANYGYTF.

V gene TRBV6-5 combines with J gene TRBJ1-2; 9 bases are shared with TRBD1. This CDR3 region has 15 residues. After removal of 6 bases from V and 3 bases from J, the junction contained 8 bases not matched to a gene. Germline loops: CDR1 MNHEY, CDR2 SVGAGI. The CDR3, as DNA: TGTGCCAGCAGCCCCAAGACAGGGGGAGACTATGGCTACACCTTC. Protein: CASSPKTGGDYGYTF.